Each of the 17 T cell receptor beta chains below was sequenced from the same sample in a study of control samples from healthy donors and cancer patients. Method: immunoSEQ multiplex PCR; TCRdb's copy keeps in-frame clones and lacks some. The table lists fewer than 20,000 clones, approximately 81% of them singletons, with about 31% in the top ten. Specimen: PBMCs. The source is a woman in her 70s with lung cancer.

This clone was observed a single time. The chain has TRBV28 and TRBJ2-1; TRBD2 agrees at 14 bases. Germline V lookup: CDR1 MDHEN, CDR2 SYDVKM. The J segment lost 7 bases and the V segment lost 3 bases, leaving 5 bases of the junction unmatched. The CDR3 spans 16 residues. As DNA, the CDR3 is TGTGCCAGCAGTTTGACTAGCGGGAGGGCCTTGAATGAGCAGTTCTTC. It specifies CASSLTSGRALNEQFF.

The V gene is TRBV30, the J gene TRBJ2-2; D not certain. The germline V and J ends were trimmed by 3 bases and 5 bases, with 13 bases remaining between them. Germline values: CDR1 GTSNPN, CDR2 SVGIG (reference sequence). The CDR3 consists of 14 residues. CDR3 region: CAWRWAVTTGELFF. Here the CDR3 DNA reads TGTGCCTGGAGATGGGCAGTCACTACCGGGGAGCTGTTTTTT.

CDR3 coding DNA: TGCAGCGTTTCTGGGACTAGCGGAGACACGTATACGCAGTATTTT. Protein sequence: CSVSGTSGDTYTQYF. This chain connects TRBV29-1 to TRBJ2-3; 11 bases map to TRBD2. CDR1 SQVTM and CDR2 ANQGSEA come from the germline V gene. CDR3 length: 15 amino acids. After removal of 5 bases from V and 7 bases from J, the junction contained 11 bases not matched to a gene.

V gene TRBV18 combines with J gene TRBJ2-1; 9 bases match TRBD1. Germline V gene lookup returns CDR1 KGHSH and CDR2 LQKENI. The CDR3 runs to 14 residues. Germline trimming cut 3 bases from V and 7 bases from J; bases unmatched to any gene: 4. CDR3 in amino acids: CASSPGTGWNEQFF. The DNA of the CDR3 is TGTGCCAGCTCACCTGGGACAGGGTGGAATGAGCAGTTCTTC.

The chain employs TRBV11-2 and TRBJ1-1; TRBD1 might be the D (6 bases). This CDR3 spans 16 amino acids. The V end lost 4 bases, the J end lost 4 bases, and 19 bases lay between the germline ends. Germline V gene lookup returns CDR1 SGHAT and CDR2 FQNNGV. The CDR3 here is CASSSIGRTASTEAFF. DNA for the CDR3: TGTGCCAGCAGCTCCATCGGGAGGACAGCGAGCACTGAAGCTTTCTTT.

The chain is built from TRBV4-1 and TRBJ1-5; 10 nucleotides match TRBD1. The CDR3 runs to 18 residues. The germline V gene encodes CDR1 MGHRA and CDR2 YSYEKL. After removal of 3 bases from V and 11 bases from J, the junction contained 19 bases not matched to a gene. This chain's CDR3 is CASSHTPSDRGRLGAQHF. The CDR3 DNA reads TGCGCCAGCAGCCATACCCCCTCCGACAGGGGGCGGCTGGGGGCCCAGCATTTT.

This clone occurred once. This chain connects TRBV28 to TRBJ1-6; D is undetermined. V lost 2 bases to trimming and J lost 10 bases, with 6 bases between them. Germline lookup yields CDR1 MDHEN and CDR2 SYDVKM. The CDR3 has 12 amino acids. CDR3 sequence (DNA): TGTGCCAGCAGTTTACCTCGGTCACCCCTCCACTTT. It yields the protein CASSLPRSPLHF.

The genes are TRBV5-1 and TRBJ2-7; D is undetermined. The V and J ends lost 3 bases and 3 bases respectively, with 7 bases between them. CDR3 length equals 12 residues. Germline V gene data show CDR1 as SGHRS and CDR2 as YFSETQ. The CDR3 DNA is TGCGCCAGCAGCTCTAATTACTACGAGCAGTACTTC. It translates to CASSSNYYEQYF.

V gene TRBV2 combines with J gene TRBJ1-1, with a possible D match to TRBD1 (5 bases). V was clipped by 8 bases and J by 1 base, with 17 bases between them. Germline lookup yields CDR1 SNHLY and CDR2 FYNNEI. The CDR3 is 15 amino acids. CDR3 in amino acids: CASYAGLYGNTEAFF. For the CDR3, the DNA is TGTGCCAGCTATGCGGGGCTCTACGGGAACACTGAAGCTTTCTTT.

The CDR3 coding sequence is TGTGCCAGCAGTTTCGGGGGGTCTGAAGCTTTCTTT. This sequence encodes CASSFGGSEAFF. The rearrangement links TRBV12-3 or TRBV12-4 to TRBJ1-1, with D perhaps matching TRBD1 (5 bases). This CDR3 has 12 amino acids. The germline V and J ends were trimmed by 3 bases and 6 bases, with 8 bases remaining between them.

The CDR3 region is CASSQGPYEQYF. The CDR3 nucleotides are TGTGCCAGCAGCCAAGGACCCTACGAGCAGTACTTC. The V and J genes are TRBV3-1 (or the pseudogene TRBV3-2) and TRBJ2-7; D is unclear. Trimming shortened V by 1 base and J by 2 bases, and 3 bases separated the two germline ends. The CDR3 sequence is 12 residues long. Germline assignment: CDR1 LGHDT and CDR2 YNNKEL (reference sequence).

The chain links TRBV5-1 to TRBJ2-1; 10 positions agree with TRBD2. The trim removed 0 bases at V and 5 bases at J, leaving 11 bases unmatched. The CDR3 has 18 amino acids. Germline V gives CDR1 SGHRS, CDR2 YFSETQ. CDR3 coding DNA: TGCGCCAGCAGCTTGGGGCTAGCGGGGGCCCTGGGCAACAATGAGCAGTTCTTC. It codes for CASSLGLAGALGNNEQFF.

The chain has TRBV18 and TRBJ1-5; no clear D gene. This CDR3 region has 14 residues. Germline V lookup: CDR1 KGHSH, CDR2 LQKENI. V dropped 3 bases and J dropped 3 bases, with 9 bases sitting between them. The CDR3 is CASSPEGNNQPQHF. The CDR3 DNA sequence: TGTGCCAGCTCACCGGAGGGAAACAATCAGCCCCAGCATTTT.

This sequence joins TRBV7-9 and TRBJ1-6; unclear D gene. The CDR3 sequence is 14 residues long. V was cut by 5 bases and J by 5 bases, with 10 bases left in between. Germline loops: CDR1 SEHNR, CDR2 FQNEAQ (reference sequence). CDR3 residues: CASSPQRDNSPLHF. The DNA of the CDR3 is TGTGCCAGCAGCCCCCAGCGGGATAATTCACCCCTCCACTTT.

This clone was observed a few times. This chain joins TRBV11-2 and TRBJ1-1, with D perhaps TRBD1 (6 bases). Germline values: CDR1 SGHAT, CDR2 FQNNGV. Trimming pared 5 bases from V and 1 base from J, leaving 11 bases between. The CDR3 covers 14 residues. The CDR3 DNA sequence: TGTGCCAGCAGCACCCGGACAGAGAACACTGAAGCTTTCTTT. Amino acid sequence: CASSTRTENTEAFF.

The chain is built from TRBV27 and TRBJ2-7, with 8 bases fitting TRBD1. Trimming at V came to 3 bases and at J to 2 bases, leaving 0 bases not matched to a gene. The CDR3 totals 13 residues. In germline, CDR1 is MNHEY, CDR2 SMNVEV (reference sequence). Written as DNA, the CDR3 is TGTGCCAGCAGTTTGGACAGGGCCTACGAGCAGTACTTC. It is translated as CASSLDRAYEQYF.

The rearrangement links TRBV19 to TRBJ1-1; D is perhaps TRBD1 (5 bases). CDR1 LNHDA and CDR2 SQIVND come from the germline V gene (reference sequence). Deletions cut 7 bases from V and 1 base from J, with 10 bases between. This CDR3 region has 13 residues. The DNA of the CDR3 is TGTGCCAGTAAGGGTCAGGGGAACACTGAAGCTTTCTTT. This codes for CASKGQGNTEAFF.